Below are 30 T cell receptor beta chains sequenced from a single sample in a study of shared clonotypes between healthy human individuals. Only in-frame clones appear in the TCRdb table, and some are missing; sequencing was by immunoSEQ multiplex PCR. The repertoire holds about 300,000 clones, with about 74% as singletons. The sequencing sample was made of memory CD4+ T cells sorted from blood. Stated subset: CD45RA-negative fraction. The receptor source for this set is a man aged 25-40 years in good health.

J is TRBJ2-1 and V is TRBV10-1; 12 nucleotides align to TRBD1. Germline V gene lookup returns CDR1 WNHNN and CDR2 SYGVQD (reference sequence). This CDR3 region has 16 residues. V trimming: 6 bases; J trimming: 5 bases; junction bases outside the gene matches: 8. DNA for the CDR3: TGCGCCAGCAGACCCCGGGACAGGGGGCGCGACAATGAGCAGTTCTTC. It yields the protein CASRPRDRGRDNEQFF.

The chain uses TRBV19 and TRBJ2-5; 11 nucleotides match TRBD2. The trim removed 2 bases at V and 2 bases at J, leaving 10 bases unmatched. Germline V gene sequence: CDR1 LNHDA, CDR2 SQIVND (reference sequence). CDR3 size: 18 residues. The CDR3 loop reads CASSILPRLAGKQETQYF. In nucleotides, the CDR3 is TGTGCCAGTAGTATACTCCCCCGACTAGCGGGAAAGCAAGAGACCCAGTACTTC.

This clone was counted between two and nine times. The chain recombines TRBV5-6 with TRBJ2-5; no clear D. The CDR3 covers 14 residues. CDR1 SGHDT and CDR2 YYEEEE come from the germline V gene. Deletions cut 5 bases from V and 0 bases from J, with 11 bases between. This chain's CDR3 is CASSLWAYQETQYF. DNA for the CDR3: TGTGCCAGCAGTTTGTGGGCTTACCAAGAGACCCAGTACTTC.

This chain links TRBV19 with TRBJ1-4, with TRBD1 matching over 9 bases. Germline V lookup: CDR1 LNHDA, CDR2 SQIVND (reference sequence). Trimming removed 3 bases from V and 8 bases from J; junction bases left unmatched: 7. The CDR3 is 15 amino acids. The DNA for the CDR3 is TGTGCCAGTAGTATCCCAGGGACAGGGAACGAAAAACTGTTTTTT. It codes for CASSIPGTGNEKLFF.

The chain links TRBV5-1 to TRBJ1-1; 9 bases map to TRBD1. The trim removed 3 bases at V and 5 bases at J, leaving 5 bases unmatched. The CDR3 extends over 14 amino acids. Germline V gene sequence: CDR1 SGHRS, CDR2 YFSETQ. The CDR3 spells CASSSTGGRTEAFF. The DNA for the CDR3 is TGCGCCAGCAGCTCGACAGGGGGGCGGACTGAAGCTTTCTTT.

The chain recombines TRBV29-1 with TRBJ1-2, with 7 bases lining up with TRBD1. CDR3 length equals 15 residues. Germline lookup yields CDR1 SQVTM and CDR2 ANQGSEA. The ends lost 6 bases at V and 0 bases at J; junction bases unmatched: 10. This CDR3 is CSVRGGGKTNYGYTF. As DNA, the CDR3 is TGCAGCGTCAGGGGGGGCGGGAAGACTAACTATGGCTACACCTTC.

This chain uses TRBV2 with TRBJ2-5; tentative D call: TRBD2 (6 bases). The CDR3 consists of 12 residues. The V and J ends lost 6 bases and 3 bases respectively, with 8 bases between them. The V gene's germline CDR1 is SNHLY and CDR2 FYNNEI. The CDR3 sequence: CASSPGEETQYF. The CDR3 nucleotides are TGTGCCAGCAGCCCGGGGGAAGAGACCCAGTACTTC.

The chain combines TRBV27 with TRBJ2-7, with TRBD1 matching 9 bases. CDR1 and CDR2 from the germline V gene are MNHEY and SMNVEV (reference sequence). The CDR3 length is 13 residues. The V segment lost 6 bases and the J segment 7 bases; nucleotides outside the gene matches: 7. The chain's CDR3 is CASRPTGGSEQYF. In DNA form, the CDR3 reads TGTGCCAGCAGACCGACAGGGGGTTCGGAGCAGTACTTC.

This clone has just one count. The chain uses TRBV7-2 and TRBJ2-3; 12 bases are a match to TRBD2. Germline V CDR1 and CDR2: SGHTA, FQGNSA. The ends lost 3 bases at V and 3 bases at J; junction bases unmatched: 13. CDR3 size: 19 residues. The CDR3 bases are TGTGCCAGCAGCTTCTCGCTAGCGGGAGGGCCAGGGACGACAGATACGCAGTATTTT. It yields the protein CASSFSLAGGPGTTDTQYF.

The V and J genes are TRBV7-2 and TRBJ2-2; 8 bases line up with TRBD2. The V gene end was trimmed by 2 bases and the J gene end by 7 bases; junction bases not matched to a gene: 9. Looked up from germline, CDR1 is SGHTA and CDR2 is FQGNSA. The CDR3 sequence is 16 residues long. This CDR3 is CASSLSPAGGHGELFF. The CDR3 region has the DNA TGTGCCAGCAGCTTATCCCCCGCGGGAGGTCACGGGGAGCTGTTTTTT.

The chain joins TRBV13 to TRBJ1-2; 8 nucleotides align to TRBD1. CDR3 size: 15 residues. V lost 5 bases to trimming and J lost 1 base; unmatched junction nucleotides: 6. Germline V gene lookup returns CDR1 PRHDT and CDR2 FYEKMQ (reference sequence). CDR3 coding DNA: TGTGCCAGCAGCAGGGCAGGGGGCCGTAACTATGGCTACACCTTC. It codes for CASSRAGGRNYGYTF.

A single count supports this clone. The chain has TRBV7-2 and TRBJ2-5; 7 bases line up with TRBD2. Germline V lookup: CDR1 SGHTA, CDR2 FQGNSA. The CDR3 is 15 amino acids. Trimming at V came to 10 bases and at J to 4 bases, leaving 15 bases not matched to a gene. CDR3 amino acids: CAIESREGRIETQYF. CDR3 DNA sequence: TGTGCCATCGAATCGAGGGAGGGTCGAATAGAGACCCAGTACTTC.

This chain uses TRBV10-1 with TRBJ2-2; no clear D gene. The CDR3 sequence is 12 residues long. In germline, CDR1 is WNHNN, CDR2 SYGVQD (reference sequence). Trimming stripped 9 bases from V and 6 bases from J, with 11 bases between. CDR3 amino acids: CASSVRPGELFF. The CDR3 DNA reads as TGCGCCAGTTCGGTGCGTCCCGGGGAGCTGTTTTTT.

This clone showed up many times. J is TRBJ2-4 and V is TRBV5-8; 8 positions agree with TRBD1. Germline CDR1 reads SGHTS; CDR2 reads YDEGEE. This CDR3 has 14 residues. The J segment lost 8 bases and the V segment lost 4 bases, leaving 8 bases of the junction unmatched. CDR3 coding DNA: TGTGCCAGCAGCCTGGGACAGGCGTGGGACATTCAGTACTTC. This encodes CASSLGQAWDIQYF.

V is TRBV25-1 and J is TRBJ1-4, with 8 bases aligning to TRBD1. After removal of 4 bases from V and 4 bases from J, the junction contained 5 bases not matched to a gene. This CDR3 contains 15 residues. CDR1 is MGHDK, CDR2 SYGVNS, per germline. CDR3 coding DNA: TGTGCCAGCAGTGCCAGGGACAGGATTAATGAAAAACTGTTTTTT. This gives the protein CASSARDRINEKLFF.

As concerns this clone: Since a far larger clone is one base different, this is likely a read error. The chain uses TRBV7-9 and TRBJ1-2, with a possible D match to TRBD1 (6 bases). CDR3 size: 11 residues. Germline values: CDR1 SEHNR, CDR2 FQNEAQ (reference sequence). The CDR3 is CVSSPQGGLTF. DNA of the CDR3: TGTGTCAGCAGCCCGCAAGGGGGGCTAACCTTC.

The CDR3 loop reads CASSQVVEAFF. CDR3 bases: TGCGCCAGCAGCCAAGTGGTTGAAGCTTTCTTT. The genes are TRBV4-1 and TRBJ1-1; D ambiguous. This CDR3 region has 11 residues. CDR1 MGHRA and CDR2 YSYEKL come from the germline V gene. Trimming shortened V by 1 base and J by 7 bases, and 4 bases separated the two germline ends.

This sequence joins TRBV28 and TRBJ2-1; D is unclear. Trimming left V 5 bases short and J 2 bases short, with 16 bases between. The CDR3 has 16 residues. CDR1 MDHEN and CDR2 SYDVKM come from the germline V gene. CDR3 amino acids: CASSPDSITTYNEQFF. DNA for the CDR3: TGTGCCAGCAGTCCCGACTCAATCACTACCTACAATGAGCAGTTCTTC.

The sample holds many counts of this clone. The chain has TRBV18 and TRBJ1-1; D gene uncertain. The CDR3 consists of 17 residues. With 2 bases removed from V and 1 base from J, the gap between germline ends came to 17 bases. Germline CDR1 is KGHSH and CDR2 is LQKENI. This CDR3 reads CASSPFGSGRSNTEAFF. CDR3 bases: TGTGCCAGCTCACCATTTGGTTCGGGGAGATCGAACACTGAAGCTTTCTTT.

Remarks on this clone: This may arise from a read error, as a much more abundant clone is one base away. Here the CDR3 DNA reads TGTGCCAGCAGCTTGGGGACTAGCGTCACAGATACGCAGTATTTT. It encodes CASSLGTSVTDTQYF. The chain joins TRBV7-6 to TRBJ2-3, with 10 positions matching TRBD2. V lost 3 bases and J lost 2; bases outside the gene matches: 2. The CDR3 has 15 residues. Germline loops: CDR1 SGHVS, CDR2 FNYEAQ.

This clone was seen a few times. The rearrangement links TRBV25-1 to TRBJ2-7; D might be TRBD1 (6 bases). Germline CDR1 and CDR2: MGHDK and SYGVNS. The V end lost 4 bases, the J end lost 6 bases, and 19 bases lay between the germline ends. This CDR3 comprises 15 residues. CDR3 loop: CASSGGTGKRIEQYF. In nucleotides, the CDR3 is TGTGCCAGCAGTGGCGGAACAGGGAAGAGGATCGAGCAGTACTTC.

The chain employs TRBV7-3 and TRBJ2-3; no reliable D call. Germline CDR1 is SGHTA and CDR2 is FQGTGA. Trimming cost V 0 bases and J 5 bases, with 9 bases left between them. The CDR3 covers 14 residues. The CDR3 sequence: CASSLTGRGDTQYF. Written as DNA, the CDR3 is TGTGCCAGCAGCTTAACGGGTCGCGGAGATACGCAGTATTTT.

The chain combines TRBV7-9 with TRBJ1-1; a weak D match, TRBD1 (5 bases). CDR3 length equals 15 residues. V gave up 4 bases and J gave up 0 bases, with 12 bases separating them. CDR1 and CDR2 from the germline V gene are SEHNR and FQNEAQ (reference sequence). For the CDR3, the DNA is TGTGCCAGCAGCTCGACAGTTCCGATGAACACTGAAGCTTTCTTT. Protein sequence: CASSSTVPMNTEAFF.

This chain links TRBV5-1 with TRBJ2-1; no clear D. V was cut by 2 bases and J by 7 bases, with 16 bases left in between. CDR1 SGHRS and CDR2 YFSETQ come from the germline V gene. This CDR3 region has 15 residues. Written as DNA, the CDR3 is TGCGCCAGCAGCTTACACTATTCGAACAATAATGAGCAGTTCTTC. Its protein is CASSLHYSNNNEQFF.

The sample holds a few counts of this clone. V gene TRBV2 combines with J gene TRBJ1-2; 11 bases map to TRBD1. This CDR3 spans 13 amino acids. After removal of 8 bases from V and 4 bases from J, the junction contained 3 bases not matched to a gene. Germline values: CDR1 SNHLY, CDR2 FYNNEI. This CDR3 is CASGQGARYGYTF. The CDR3 coding sequence is TGTGCCAGCGGACAGGGGGCACGCTATGGCTACACCTTC.

The chain employs TRBV29-1 and TRBJ2-5; D ambiguous. This CDR3 has 13 residues. Trimming cost V 7 bases and J 5 bases, with 17 bases left between them. The germline CDR1 and CDR2 sequences are SQVTM and ANQGSEA. CDR3 in amino acids: CSGGSNRWETQYF. The CDR3, as DNA: TGCAGCGGGGGATCCAACCGTTGGGAGACCCAGTACTTC.

In its sample, this clone was seen many times. The germline gene is not matched at one end of the junction; a read error may be the cause. The J gene is TRBJ2-7, the V gene TRBV6-5; 7 bases are a match to TRBD2. The germline gives CDR1 MNHEY, CDR2 SVGAGI. The CDR3 is made up of 14 amino acids. The CDR3 spells CASSYRRESFEQYF. CDR3 in DNA: TGTGCCAGCAGTTACAGGCGGGAGTCCTTCGAGCAGTACTTC.

The chain has TRBV18 and TRBJ1-1, with a tentative D call TRBD1 (5 bases). Germline CDR1 reads KGHSH; CDR2 reads LQKENI. Trimming removed 2 bases at V and 10 bases at J, with 17 bases between. This CDR3 is 14 amino acids long. CDR3 region: CASSPALGGERAFF. In nucleotides, the CDR3 is TGTGCCAGCTCACCAGCGCTGGGGGGAGAGAGAGCTTTCTTT.

The CDR3 loop reads CARAADGQGCEQYF. CDR3 nucleotides: TGTGCCAGAGCCGCCGATGGACAGGGGTGTGAGCAGTACTTC. The rearrangement uses TRBV9 and TRBJ2-7, with 9 nucleotides matching TRBD1. V gave up 8 bases and J gave up 7 bases; unmatched junction bases: 13. Germline CDR1 is SGDLS and CDR2 is YYNGEE. This CDR3 region has 14 residues.

The chain recombines TRBV18 with TRBJ2-3; no clear D. Trimming shortened V by 0 bases and J by 0 bases, and 13 bases separated the two germline ends. Germline loops: CDR1 KGHSH, CDR2 LQKENI. The CDR3 covers 17 residues. CDR3 nucleotides: TGTGCCAGCTCACCACCGGCGGCTTCTCCTAGCACAGATACGCAGTATTTT. The encoded protein is CASSPPAASPSTDTQYF. The variable domain in full, with the rest retrieved from reference TRBV18 and TRBJ2-3, is NAGVMQNPRHLVRRRGQEARLRCSPMKGHSHVYWYRQLPEEGLKFMVYLQKENIIDESGMPKERFSAEFPKEGPSILRIQQVVRGDSAAYFCASSPPAASPSTDTQYFGPGTRLTVL.